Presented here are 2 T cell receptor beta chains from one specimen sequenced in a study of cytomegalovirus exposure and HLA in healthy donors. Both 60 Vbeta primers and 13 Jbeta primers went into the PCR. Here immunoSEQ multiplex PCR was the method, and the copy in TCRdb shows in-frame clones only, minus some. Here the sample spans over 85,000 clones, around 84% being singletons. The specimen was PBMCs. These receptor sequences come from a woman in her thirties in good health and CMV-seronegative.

CDR3 in DNA: TGTGCCAGCAGCCTTAGCGGGGGGGCCCGAGAGACCCAGTACTTC. It is translated as CASSLSGGARETQYF. The rearrangement links TRBV28 to TRBJ2-5; 11 bases line up with TRBD2. The junction had 7 bases not matched to a gene; V was cut back by 6 bases and J by 4 bases. The V gene's germline CDR1 is MDHEN and CDR2 SYDVKM. The CDR3 runs to 15 residues.

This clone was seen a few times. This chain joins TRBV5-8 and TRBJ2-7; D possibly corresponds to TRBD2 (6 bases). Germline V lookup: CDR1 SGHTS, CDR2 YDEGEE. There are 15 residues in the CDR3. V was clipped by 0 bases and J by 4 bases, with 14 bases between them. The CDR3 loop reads CASSLAGSNLYEQYF. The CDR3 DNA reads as TGTGCCAGCAGCTTGGCCGGGAGCAATTTGTACGAGCAGTACTTC.